This T cell receptor (beta chain) was sequenced during a study of T cell responses to AZD1222 COVID-19 vaccine. Whole-study findings and limits: Spike-wide vaccine-associated CD4 TCRs dominated at 160-218 and 743-854. The breadth and depth of Spike-specific TCRs increased once two AZD1222 doses had been given.

Assay: immunoSEQ multiplex PCR; the TCRdb copy retains only in-frame clones and omits some. In the table there are about 150,000 clones, about 89% of which are singletons. The CDR3 length is 14 residues. Germline assignment: CDR1 SGHTA and CDR2 FQGNSA. V was clipped by 5 bases and J by 2 bases, with 11 bases between them. This clone occurred once. Antigen: not known. This clonotype originated in an adult who received the AZD1222 COVID-19 vaccine. Specimen: peripheral blood, collected 28 days after the second AZD1222 dose. The chain joins TRBV7-2 to TRBJ2-3; D might be TRBD1 (5 bases). CDR3 sequence reads: CASSLDRYTDTQYF. The CDR3, as DNA: TGTGCCAGCAGCCTCGACAGATACACAGATACGCAGTATTTT.